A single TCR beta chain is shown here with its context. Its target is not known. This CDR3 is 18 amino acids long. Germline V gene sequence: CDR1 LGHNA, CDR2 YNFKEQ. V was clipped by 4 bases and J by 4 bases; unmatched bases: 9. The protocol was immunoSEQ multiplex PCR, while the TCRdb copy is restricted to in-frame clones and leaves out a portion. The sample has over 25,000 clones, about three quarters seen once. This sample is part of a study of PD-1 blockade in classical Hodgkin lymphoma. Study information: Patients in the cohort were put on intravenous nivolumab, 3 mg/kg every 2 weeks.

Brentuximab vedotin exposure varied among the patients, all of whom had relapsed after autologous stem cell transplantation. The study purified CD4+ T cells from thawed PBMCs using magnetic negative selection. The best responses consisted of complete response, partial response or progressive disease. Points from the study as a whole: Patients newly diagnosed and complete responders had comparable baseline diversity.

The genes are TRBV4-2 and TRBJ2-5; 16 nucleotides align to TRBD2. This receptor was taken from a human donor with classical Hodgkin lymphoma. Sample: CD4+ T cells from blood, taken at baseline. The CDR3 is CASSPLGTSGGVRETQYF. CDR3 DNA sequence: TGTGCCAGCAGCCCCCTCGGGACTAGCGGGGGGGTACGAGAGACCCAGTACTTC.